A selection of T cell receptor beta chains follows, all from one sample in a study of T cell responses to AZD1222 COVID-19 vaccine. The repertoire was sequenced with immunoSEQ multiplex PCR; TCRdb's copy has only in-frame clones and lacks some. The sample includes some 80,000 clones, 90% to 95% of them seen just once. This specimen consisted of peripheral blood, obtained on day 0 of AZD1222 vaccination. The receptor set was obtained from an adult in good health. CDR3s include the opening cysteine and the closing phenylalanine or tryptophan. D genes are given only for firm matches. Some rows have no size entry. The others give once, few or many, or a class for an expanded clone.

j_call: TRBJ2-1
clone_size: once
d_call: TRBD1
v_call: TRBV5-4
cdr3_aa: CASSKNGQGAYNEQFF
cdr3_nt: TGTGCCAGCAGCAAAAACGGACAGGGAGCCTACAATGAGCAGTTCTTC

j_call: TRBJ2-3
clone_size: .
d_call: TRBD1
v_call: TRBV5-5
cdr3_aa: CASSEGGRGPTDTQYF
cdr3_nt: TGTGCCAGCAGCGAGGGTGGCAGGGGGCCCACAGATACGCAGTATTTT

j_call: TRBJ1-6
clone_size: .
d_call: TRBD1
v_call: TRBV7-9
cdr3_aa: CASSLTGGNNSPLHF
cdr3_nt: TGTGCCAGCAGCTTGACAGGGGGCAATAATTCACCCCTCCACTTT

j_call: TRBJ2-3
clone_size: .
d_call: .
v_call: TRBV7-2
cdr3_aa: CASSFGSSTDTQYF
cdr3_nt: TGTGCCAGCAGCTTCGGCTCTAGCACAGATACGCAGTATTTT

j_call: TRBJ1-1
clone_size: .
d_call: TRBD1
v_call: TRBV27
cdr3_aa: CASSLWDRGEAFF
cdr3_nt: TGTGCCAGCAGTTTATGGGACAGGGGGGAAGCTTTCTTT

j_call: TRBJ1-1
clone_size: .
d_call: .
v_call: TRBV28
cdr3_aa: CASSLEGARWEAFF
cdr3_nt: TGTGCCAGCAGTTTAGAAGGGGCCCGCTGGGAAGCTTTCTTT

j_call: TRBJ2-2
clone_size: .
d_call: .
v_call: TRBV29-1
cdr3_aa: CSAARGQTNTGELFF
cdr3_nt: TGCAGCGCGGCGCGGGGACAGACGAACACCGGGGAGCTGTTTTTT

j_call: TRBJ1-1
clone_size: .
d_call: TRBD1
v_call: TRBV5-1
cdr3_aa: CASSIGTGNTEAFF
cdr3_nt: TGCGCCAGCAGCATAGGGACAGGGAACACTGAAGCTTTCTTT

j_call: TRBJ2-3
clone_size: .
d_call: TRBD2
v_call: TRBV11-2
cdr3_aa: CASSKPGGRGGHSTDTQYF
cdr3_nt: TGTGCCAGCAGCAAACCCGGAGGGCGGGGGGGGCATAGCACAGATACGCAGTATTTT

j_call: TRBJ2-3
clone_size: once
d_call: .
v_call: TRBV30
cdr3_aa: CAWSATGYSTDTQYF
cdr3_nt: TGTGCCTGGTCCGCGACGGGTTATAGCACAGATACGCAGTATTTT

j_call: TRBJ1-5
clone_size: .
d_call: TRBD1
v_call: TRBV28
cdr3_aa: CASSLPDRVGGQPQHF
cdr3_nt: TGTGCCAGCAGTTTACCCGACAGGGTAGGGGGTCAGCCCCAGCATTTT

j_call: TRBJ2-7
clone_size: .
d_call: .
v_call: TRBV11-3
cdr3_aa: CASSLEGVHEQYF
cdr3_nt: TGTGCCAGCAGCTTAGAGGGTGTCCACGAGCAGTACTTC

j_call: TRBJ1-1
clone_size: .
d_call: .
v_call: TRBV5-6
cdr3_aa: CASSLVATGGWEAFF
cdr3_nt: TGTGCCAGCAGCTTGGTCGCCACAGGAGGTTGGGAAGCTTTCTTT

j_call: TRBJ1-2
clone_size: .
d_call: TRBD1
v_call: TRBV19
cdr3_aa: CASSNRRDRAYGYTF
cdr3_nt: TGTGCCAGTAGTAACCGCCGGGACAGGGCGTATGGCTACACCTTC

j_call: TRBJ2-7
clone_size: .
d_call: .
v_call: TRBV5-5
cdr3_aa: CASSLETGPSYEQYF
cdr3_nt: TGTGCCAGCAGCTTGGAAACAGGACCCTCCTACGAGCAGTACTTC

j_call: TRBJ2-7
clone_size: once
d_call: .
v_call: TRBV24-1
cdr3_aa: CATSDELQGGTGEQYF
cdr3_nt: TGTGCCACCAGTGATGAACTACAGGGAGGTACGGGAGAGCAGTACTTC

j_call: TRBJ1-2
clone_size: .
d_call: .
v_call: TRBV5-5
cdr3_aa: CASSGSRGGYTF
cdr3_nt: TGTGCCAGCAGCGGATCACGCGGAGGCTACACCTTC

j_call: TRBJ1-6
clone_size: .
d_call: .
v_call: TRBV10-2
cdr3_aa: CASKQGSSYNSPLHF
cdr3_nt: TGCGCCAGCAAACAGGGAAGCTCCTATAATTCACCCCTCCACTTT

j_call: TRBJ1-5
clone_size: once
d_call: .
v_call: TRBV2
cdr3_aa: CASSEAIPNSAQHF
cdr3_nt: TGTGCCAGCAGTGAAGCGATCCCTAATTCGGCCCAGCATTTT

j_call: TRBJ1-1
clone_size: .
d_call: .
v_call: TRBV4-3
cdr3_aa: CASSPVQKNTEAFF
cdr3_nt: TGCGCCAGCAGCCCCGTTCAGAAAAACACTGAAGCTTTCTTT

j_call: TRBJ2-4
clone_size: .
d_call: .
v_call: TRBV23-1
cdr3_aa: CASSQSVPRGQENIQYF
cdr3_nt: TGCGCCAGCAGTCAATCGGTACCTCGGGGACAAGAAAACATTCAGTACTTC

j_call: TRBJ1-2
clone_size: .
d_call: .
v_call: TRBV5-5
cdr3_aa: CASSLEGRYGYTF
cdr3_nt: TGTGCCAGCAGCTTGGAGGGCCGCTATGGCTACACCTTC

j_call: TRBJ1-1
clone_size: .
d_call: .
v_call: TRBV11-2
cdr3_aa: CASSSLRGRTEAFF
cdr3_nt: TGTGCCAGCAGCTCCCTGAGGGGGAGGACTGAAGCTTTCTTT

j_call: TRBJ1-3
clone_size: .
d_call: .
v_call: TRBV5-1
cdr3_aa: CASSLGRAGNTIYF
cdr3_nt: TGCGCCAGCAGCTTGGGCAGGGCTGGAAACACCATATATTTT

j_call: TRBJ1-5
clone_size: once
d_call: .
v_call: TRBV24-1
cdr3_aa: CATSPAAAYQPQHF
cdr3_nt: TGTGCCACTAGCCCGGCAGCCGCTTATCAGCCCCAGCATTTT

j_call: TRBJ2-3
clone_size: once
d_call: TRBD1
v_call: TRBV7-2
cdr3_aa: CASSRNRGLVDTQYF
cdr3_nt: TGTGCCAGCAGCCGCAACAGGGGGCTTGTAGATACGCAGTATTTT

j_call: TRBJ2-2
clone_size: .
d_call: .
v_call: TRBV9
cdr3_aa: CASSAGTSTGELFF
cdr3_nt: TGTGCCAGCAGCGCGGGGACTTCCACCGGGGAGCTGTTTTTT

j_call: TRBJ2-6
clone_size: .
d_call: TRBD1
v_call: TRBV5-5
cdr3_aa: CASSRTGSGANVLTF
cdr3_nt: TGTGCCAGCAGCCGGACAGGGTCAGGGGCCAACGTCCTGACTTTC

j_call: TRBJ1-1
clone_size: .
d_call: .
v_call: TRBV6-5
cdr3_aa: CASRVTGLTEAFF
cdr3_nt: TGTGCCAGCAGGGTAACAGGGCTCACTGAAGCTTTCTTT

j_call: TRBJ2-1
clone_size: .
d_call: TRBD2
v_call: TRBV7-3
cdr3_aa: CASSPSGGANEQFF
cdr3_nt: TGTGCCAGCAGCCCCAGCGGGGGGGCCAATGAGCAGTTCTTC

j_call: TRBJ1-5
clone_size: .
d_call: .
v_call: TRBV5-1
cdr3_aa: CASSLEGGQSNQPQHF
cdr3_nt: TGCGCCAGCAGCTTGGAAGGGGGACAAAGCAATCAGCCCCAGCATTTT

j_call: TRBJ1-5
clone_size: .
d_call: .
v_call: TRBV19
cdr3_aa: CATSWENQPQHF
cdr3_nt: TGTGCCACCTCTTGGGAGAATCAGCCCCAGCATTTT

j_call: TRBJ1-1
clone_size: .
d_call: TRBD1
v_call: TRBV5-1
cdr3_aa: CASSLNTGAGGTEAFF
cdr3_nt: TGCGCCAGCAGCTTGAACACAGGGGCAGGGGGAACTGAAGCTTTCTTT

j_call: TRBJ2-2
clone_size: .
d_call: TRBD2
v_call: TRBV2
cdr3_aa: CASSESTSGGVELFF
cdr3_nt: TGTGCCAGCAGTGAATCGACTAGCGGGGGGGTGGAGCTGTTTTTT

j_call: TRBJ2-7
clone_size: .
d_call: .
v_call: TRBV4-1
cdr3_aa: CASRATGTLDYEQYF
cdr3_nt: TGCGCCAGCAGGGCGACCGGGACTCTAGACTACGAGCAGTACTTC

j_call: TRBJ2-6
clone_size: .
d_call: .
v_call: TRBV3-1/TRBV3-2
cdr3_aa: CASSVGMYYSGANVLTF
cdr3_nt: TGTGCCAGCAGCGTAGGGATGTACTACTCTGGGGCCAACGTCCTGACTTTC

j_call: TRBJ2-4
clone_size: .
d_call: .
v_call: TRBV5-1
cdr3_aa: CASSLGGGAAKNIQYF
cdr3_nt: TGCGCCAGCAGCTTGGGTGGAGGTGCGGCCAAAAACATTCAGTACTTC

j_call: TRBJ1-3
clone_size: .
d_call: .
v_call: TRBV18
cdr3_aa: CASSPFDWETVSSGNTIYF
cdr3_nt: TGTGCCAGCTCACCATTTGATTGGGAAACGGTGAGCTCTGGAAACACCATATATTTT

j_call: TRBJ1-5
clone_size: .
d_call: TRBD1
v_call: TRBV19
cdr3_aa: CASSGRQGPGNQPQHF
cdr3_nt: TGTGCCAGTAGTGGAAGACAGGGACCCGGCAATCAGCCCCAGCATTTT

j_call: TRBJ1-5
clone_size: once
d_call: .
v_call: TRBV28
cdr3_aa: CASAQQSLDSMISNQPQHF
cdr3_nt: TGTGCCAGCGCCCAGCAGTCCTTGGACAGTATGATTAGCAATCAGCCCCAGCATTTT

j_call: TRBJ1-1
clone_size: .
d_call: .
v_call: TRBV5-1
cdr3_aa: CASSLGQRKNTEAFF
cdr3_nt: TGCGCCAGCAGCTTGGGACAGAGAAAGAACACTGAAGCTTTCTTT

j_call: TRBJ1-1
clone_size: .
d_call: .
v_call: TRBV12-3/TRBV12-4
cdr3_aa: CASSPLATEAFF
cdr3_nt: TGTGCCAGCAGCCCCCTGGCCACTGAAGCTTTCTTT

j_call: TRBJ1-2
clone_size: once
d_call: .
v_call: TRBV2
cdr3_aa: CASSEAPTNPGYGYTF
cdr3_nt: TGTGCCAGCAGTGAAGCCCCAACAAACCCAGGCTATGGCTACACCTTC

j_call: TRBJ1-1
clone_size: .
d_call: TRBD1
v_call: TRBV9
cdr3_aa: CASSVDGTAMNTEAFF
cdr3_nt: TGTGCCAGCAGCGTAGATGGGACAGCGATGAACACTGAAGCTTTCTTT

j_call: TRBJ1-1
clone_size: .
d_call: TRBD1
v_call: TRBV6-5
cdr3_aa: CASSSTRGREAFF
cdr3_nt: TGTGCCAGCAGTTCGACCAGGGGGCGTGAGGCTTTCTTT

j_call: TRBJ2-7
clone_size: .
d_call: TRBD2
v_call: TRBV7-2
cdr3_aa: CASSLEGGGTYEQYF
cdr3_nt: TGTGCCAGCAGCTTAGAGGGCGGGGGGACCTACGAGCAGTACTTC

j_call: TRBJ2-7
clone_size: .
d_call: .
v_call: TRBV2
cdr3_aa: CASSATGYEQYF
cdr3_nt: TGTGCCAGCAGCGCCACAGGGTACGAGCAGTACTTC

j_call: TRBJ2-1
clone_size: .
d_call: TRBD2
v_call: TRBV7-6
cdr3_aa: CASSLGLAGPYNEQFF
cdr3_nt: TGTGCCAGCAGCCTGGGACTAGCGGGCCCCTACAATGAGCAGTTCTTC

j_call: TRBJ2-1
clone_size: .
d_call: TRBD2
v_call: TRBV14
cdr3_aa: CASSQDSGAVDEQFF
cdr3_nt: TGTGCCAGCAGCCAAGATAGCGGGGCGGTTGACGAGCAGTTCTTC

j_call: TRBJ1-5
clone_size: .
d_call: TRBD1
v_call: TRBV2
cdr3_aa: CASMPGGRGNQPQHF
cdr3_nt: TGTGCCAGCATGCCAGGGGGGAGAGGCAATCAGCCCCAGCATTTT

j_call: TRBJ1-1
clone_size: .
d_call: TRBD1
v_call: TRBV7-9
cdr3_aa: CASRFRDRGRGTEAFF
cdr3_nt: TGTGCCAGCAGATTCCGGGACAGGGGGCGCGGGACTGAAGCTTTCTTT

j_call: TRBJ1-3
clone_size: .
d_call: TRBD1
v_call: TRBV6-1
cdr3_aa: CASSDRQGFKSGNTIYF
cdr3_nt: TGTGCCAGCAGTGATCGACAGGGTTTTAAATCTGGAAACACCATATATTTT

j_call: TRBJ2-7
clone_size: .
d_call: .
v_call: TRBV11-2
cdr3_aa: CASSWGQSTYEQYF
cdr3_nt: TGTGCCAGCAGCTGGGGACAAAGTACCTACGAGCAGTACTTC

j_call: TRBJ2-1
clone_size: .
d_call: .
v_call: TRBV4-3
cdr3_aa: CASSQERNEQFF
cdr3_nt: TGCGCCAGCAGCCAAGAGAGAAATGAGCAGTTCTTC

j_call: TRBJ1-1
clone_size: few
d_call: .
v_call: TRBV30
cdr3_aa: CAWTDGFNTEAFF
cdr3_nt: TGTGCCTGGACCGACGGCTTTAACACTGAAGCTTTCTTT